The 24 T cell receptor beta chains below come from one sample, sequenced in a study of molecular identifiers for immune sequencing clone quantification. One entry per CDR3 protein, called by TCRdb with MiXCR from the PCR reads. The data contain hundreds of thousands of distinct CDR3 sequences, 25% of them singletons. The sequenced material came from naive CD8+ T cells from blood, with Jurkat cell RNA spiked in. This sample's subset: FACS-sorted CD8+CD4-CCR7+CD45RA+ naive T cells. Receptors originate from a human donor in good health. Some libraries in this study had Jurkat cell RNA spiked in.

About this clonotype: A much bigger clone sits one base away, suggesting this may be a read error. The chain links TRBV4-3 to TRBJ2-7; D is perhaps TRBD2 (5 bases). V lost 3 bases and J lost 4, with 16 bases in between. The CDR3 is made up of 15 amino acids. Germline lookup yields CDR1 LGHNA and CDR2 YSLEER. Here the CDR3 DNA reads TGCGCCAGCAGCCAGGGATGGGCTAGCAGGTACGAGCAGTACTTC. This sequence encodes CASSQGWASRYEQYF.

The sample holds a few counts of this clonotype. The rearrangement joins TRBV28 to TRBJ1-5; 7 bases are shared with TRBD1. This CDR3 is built from 16 residues. Germline assignment: CDR1 MDHEN and CDR2 SYDVKM. Trimming at V came to 4 bases and at J to 0 bases, leaving 6 bases not matched to a gene. CDR3: CASSSEGTDSNQPQHF. In DNA, the CDR3 is TGTGCCAGCAGTTCAGAAGGGACAGATAGCAATCAGCCCCAGCATTTT. The full variable domain, rest sourced from reference TRBV28 and TRBJ1-5, is DVKVTQSSRYLVKRTGEKVFLECVQDMDHENMFWYRQDPGLGLRLIYFSYDVKMKEKGDIPEGYSVSREKKERFSLILESASTNQTSMYLCASSSEGTDSNQPQHFGDGTRLSIL.

The chain uses TRBV12-3 or TRBV12-4 and TRBJ2-1, with D perhaps TRBD2 (5 bases). V was clipped by 4 bases and J by 7 bases, with 11 bases between them. The CDR3 consists of 13 residues. The CDR3 DNA reads TGTGCCAGCAGTTCCGCTAGCCGAAATGAGCAGTTCTTC. Translating gives CASSSASRNEQFF.

This clonotype has a count of ten or more. The chain joins TRBV7-9 to TRBJ1-3; TRBD1 agrees at 9 bases. There are 20 residues in the CDR3. CDR1 is SEHNR, CDR2 FQNEAQ, per germline (reference sequence). The V and J ends lost 2 bases and 0 bases, in that order; junction bases with no gene match: 14. The CDR3 loop reads CASSLSIQGATISSGNTIYF. The CDR3 DNA sequence: TGTGCCAGCAGCTTATCAATACAGGGGGCGACCATCAGCTCTGGAAACACCATATATTTT.

About this clonotype itself: This may come from a read error, since a much larger clone is one base off. The chain links TRBV7-9 to TRBJ1-1, with D unresolved. The CDR3 runs 17 residues. Trimming removed 2 bases from V and 4 bases from J, with 20 bases in between. Germline CDR1 is SEHNR and CDR2 is FQNEAQ (reference sequence). Here the CDR3 DNA reads TGTGCCAGCAGCTTAACCCCGGGAGCGAAAACGGGCACTGAAGCTTTCTTT. Its protein is CASSLTPGAKTGTEAFF.

V is TRBV2 and J is TRBJ2-1, with 7 nucleotides matching TRBD2. The CDR3 sequence is 12 residues long. Germline values: CDR1 SNHLY, CDR2 FYNNEI. J was trimmed by 7 bases and V by 6 bases; bases with no gene match: 3. DNA of the CDR3: TGTGCCAGCAGCAGACTAGCAAATGAGCAGTTCTTC. This gives the protein CASSRLANEQFF.

This clonotype occurred a few times. The chain employs TRBV27 and TRBJ1-1, with 8 nucleotides matching TRBD1. CDR1 is MNHEY and CDR2 is SMNVEV in the germline V gene (reference sequence). V shed 4 bases, J shed 11 bases, and the junction held 18 bases outside the gene matches. This CDR3 spans 16 amino acids. CDR3 nucleotides: TGTGCCAGCAGTTCCCTCGCGGGACAGGCGACTCTGAAGGCTTTCTTT. Translation gives CASSSLAGQATLKAFF.

Details on this clonotype: A clone one base away is much larger, so this may be a read error. The rearrangement links TRBV4-2 to TRBJ2-7; D is undetermined. CDR1 is LGHNA and CDR2 is YNFKEQ in the germline V gene. The CDR3 has 18 amino acids. Trimming took off 4 bases at V and 3 bases at J, with 25 bases between the two ends. CDR3 in amino acids: CASSPQRLGHSPLYEQYF. The CDR3 DNA is TGTGCCAGCAGCCCGCAAAGACTGGGTCACTCCCCCCTCTACGAGCAGTACTTC.

Comment on this clonotype: A read error is possible here, since a much larger clone lies one base away. The V gene is TRBV4-3, the J gene TRBJ2-7, with D possibly being TRBD2 (5 bases). V dropped 0 bases and J dropped 5 bases, with 17 bases sitting between them. Germline V CDR1 and CDR2: LGHNA, YSLEER. The CDR3 sequence is 16 residues long. The DNA of the CDR3 is TGCGCCAGCAGCCAAGATAGCGTCGGGCCCACCGACGAGCAGTACTTC. Amino acid sequence: CASSQDSVGPTDEQYF.

This clonotype was found a few times. The chain combines TRBV13 with TRBJ2-1; D might be TRBD2 (6 bases). The CDR3 sequence is 17 residues long. The germline CDR1 and CDR2 sequences are PRHDT and FYEKMQ (reference sequence). Trimming cost V 1 base and J 1 base, with 14 bases left between them. In DNA, the CDR3 is TGTGCCAGCAGCTTAGCAGGGACTCCGGGGTCCTACAATGAGCAGTTCTTC. It yields the protein CASSLAGTPGSYNEQFF.

This clonotype was seen a handful of times. This sequence joins TRBV3-1 and TRBJ1-4; 9 bases fit TRBD1. Germline V gives CDR1 LGHDT, CDR2 YNNKEL (reference sequence). This CDR3 contains 19 residues. V was clipped by 3 bases and J by 8 bases; unmatched bases: 19. CDR3 nucleotides: TGTGCCAGCAGCCACCAGGACAGGGGCGAAATTAGTCGTTTCGAAAAACTGTTTTTT. Protein: CASSHQDRGEISRFEKLFF.

Concerning this clonotype itself: With a much larger clone just one base away, this may be a read error. No conserved phenylalanine or tryptophan ends this CDR3, so it is likely a read error. The V call is TRBV29-1, the J call TRBJ1-1; D gene unclear. Between the trimmed V and J ends, which lost 5 bases and 4 bases, there was a span of 11 bases. Germline loops: CDR1 SQVTM, CDR2 ANQGSEA. The length of the CDR3 is 12 residues. As DNA, the CDR3 is TGCAGCGTTCTTCGGGATTCCACTGAAGCTTTCCTT. This gives the protein CSVLRDSTEAFL.

V gene TRBV7-9 combines with J gene TRBJ2-1, with TRBD2 matching 11 bases. The V segment lost 2 bases and the J segment 5 bases; nucleotides outside the gene matches: 5. This CDR3 is built from 16 residues. Per the germline V gene, CDR1 is SEHNR and CDR2 is FQNEAQ (reference sequence). CDR3 sequence: CASSLPSGGPNNEQFF. CDR3 DNA: TGTGCCAGCAGCTTACCTAGCGGGGGGCCCAACAATGAGCAGTTCTTC.

This clonotype was found many times. The V gene is TRBV11-2, the J gene TRBJ1-1; no firm D call. The germline V gene encodes CDR1 SGHAT and CDR2 FQNNGV. This CDR3 has 11 amino acids. Trimming left V 2 bases short and J 3 bases short, with 1 base between. The CDR3 DNA reads TGTGCCAGCAGCTTATACACTGAAGCTTTCTTT. Translated: CASSLYTEAFF.

The chain carries TRBV7-2 and TRBJ2-7, with a weak D call TRBD2 (6 bases). This CDR3 region has 15 residues. V lost 4 bases and J 2 bases, leaving 15 bases between the germline ends. Germline V gives CDR1 SGHTA, CDR2 FQGNSA. CDR3 DNA: TGTGCCAGCAGCTCCGCTTTGGGACTGGCCTACGAGCAGTACTTC. Translation gives CASSSALGLAYEQYF. The full variable domain, its missing parts supplied by reference TRBV7-2 and TRBJ2-7, is GAGVSQSPSNKVTEKGKDVELRCDPISGHTALYWYRQSLGQGLEFLIYFQGNSAPDKSGLPSDRFSAERTGGSVSTLTIQRTQQEDSAVYLCASSSALGLAYEQYFGPGTRLTVT.

This clonotype has ten or more counts. This sequence joins TRBV9 and TRBJ2-2; D could derive from TRBD1 or TRBD2 (5 bases each). In germline, CDR1 is SGDLS, CDR2 YYNGEE. V lost 0 bases and J 2 bases, leaving 14 bases between the germline ends. The CDR3 runs 17 residues. The CDR3 bases are TGTGCCAGCAGCGTAGCAGTCAGCGGACATAACACCGGGGAGCTGTTTTTT. As protein: CASSVAVSGHNTGELFF. The full variable domain, its missing parts supplied by reference TRBV9 and TRBJ2-2, is DSGVTQTPKHLITATGQRVTLRCSPRSGDLSVYWYQQSLDQGLQFLIQYYNGEERAKGNILERFSAQQFPDLHSELNLSSLELGDSALYFCASSVAVSGHNTGELFFGEGSRLTVL.

The V call is TRBV7-6, the J call TRBJ2-7; possibly TRBD2 for D (5 bases). The CDR3 consists of 16 residues. V lost 5 bases and J lost 0, with 17 bases in between. Germline CDR1 is SGHVS and CDR2 is FNYEAQ. CDR3 sequence: CASSGPDGGSSYEQYF. DNA for the CDR3: TGTGCCAGCAGCGGACCGGACGGAGGCAGCTCCTACGAGCAGTACTTC.

Concerning this clonotype: With a much larger clone just one base away, this may be a read error. The CDR3 does not close with the conserved phenylalanine or tryptophan, likely indicating a read error. The V and J genes are TRBV5-1 and TRBJ2-3; no definite D call. Germline V CDR1 and CDR2: SGHRS, YFSETQ. V shed 7 bases and J shed 2 bases, with 14 bases lying between them. The CDR3 extends over 14 amino acids. This CDR3 reads CASWSTVYTDTQYL. The CDR3 DNA sequence: TGCGCCAGCTGGAGCACAGTTTACACAGATACGCAGTATCTT.

In this sample, this clonotype turned up many times. CDR3 sequence reads: CASNTPGTGHYEQYF. The CDR3 nucleotides read TGTGCCAGCAATACTCCAGGGACAGGCCACTACGAGCAGTACTTC. The V gene is TRBV6-2 or TRBV6-3, the J gene TRBJ2-7, with 8 bases that match TRBD1. Per the germline V gene, CDR1 is MNHEY and CDR2 is SVGEGT. Trimming cost V 7 bases and J 3 bases; bases outside gene matches: 11. The CDR3 spans 15 residues.

This clonotype turned up a few times. The CDR3 is CASSLPPGQGAYEQYF. As DNA, the CDR3 is TGTGCCAGCAGCTTGCCACCTGGGCAGGGGGCATACGAGCAGTACTTC. This chain connects TRBV5-4 to TRBJ2-7; 8 bases match TRBD1. Germline-derived CDR1 and CDR2 are SGHNT and YYREEE (reference sequence). The CDR3 has 16 residues. Trimming at V came to 1 base and at J to 4 bases, leaving 10 bases not matched to a gene. The full variable domain, rest sourced from reference TRBV5-4 and TRBJ2-7, is ETGVTQSPTHLIKTRGQQVTLRCSSQSGHNTVSWYQQALGQGPQFIFQYYREEENGRGNFPPRFSGLQFPNYSSELNVNALELDDSALYLCASSLPPGQGAYEQYFGPGTRLTVT.

This clonotype was counted between two and nine times. The chain has TRBV14 and TRBJ2-1, with 7 bases matching TRBD1. From germline, CDR1 is SGHDN and CDR2 FVKESK. Unmatched junction bases numbered 10, after V lost 1 base and J lost 4 bases. The CDR3 runs 17 residues. In DNA form, the CDR3 reads TGTGCCAGCAGCCAAGGGCCGGGGACAGAATTTTACAATGAGCAGTTCTTC. This encodes CASSQGPGTEFYNEQFF.

This clonotype was detected a few times. J is TRBJ2-5 and V is TRBV27; 10 bases align to TRBD2. V was pared by 6 bases and J by 4 bases, with 14 bases of the junction left unmatched. Germline lookup yields CDR1 MNHEY and CDR2 SMNVEV (reference sequence). The CDR3 loop spans 17 amino acids. CDR3 sequence reads: CASRDANSGGTLETQYF. For the CDR3, the DNA is TGTGCCAGCAGGGACGCCAATAGCGGGGGGACCCTAGAGACCCAGTACTTC.

The CDR3 coding sequence is TGTGCCAGCAGTTACATTGGAAACACCATATATTTT. As protein: CASSYIGNTIYF. This chain uses TRBV6-6 with TRBJ1-3; the D is unclear. Trimming removed 2 bases at V and 3 bases at J, with 2 bases between. The CDR3 sequence is 12 residues long. Germline-derived CDR1 and CDR2 are MNHNY and SVGAGI (reference sequence).

This sequence joins TRBV24-1 and TRBJ2-5, with TRBD2 matching 9 bases. Losses at the gene ends were 7 bases for V and 1 base for J; bases not matched to a gene: 3. Germline V CDR1 and CDR2: KGHDR, SFDVKD. The CDR3 runs to 14 residues. CDR3 nucleotide sequence: TGTGCCACCAGCAGCGGGGGGAGCCAAGAGACCCAGTACTTC. Protein product: CATSSGGSQETQYF.